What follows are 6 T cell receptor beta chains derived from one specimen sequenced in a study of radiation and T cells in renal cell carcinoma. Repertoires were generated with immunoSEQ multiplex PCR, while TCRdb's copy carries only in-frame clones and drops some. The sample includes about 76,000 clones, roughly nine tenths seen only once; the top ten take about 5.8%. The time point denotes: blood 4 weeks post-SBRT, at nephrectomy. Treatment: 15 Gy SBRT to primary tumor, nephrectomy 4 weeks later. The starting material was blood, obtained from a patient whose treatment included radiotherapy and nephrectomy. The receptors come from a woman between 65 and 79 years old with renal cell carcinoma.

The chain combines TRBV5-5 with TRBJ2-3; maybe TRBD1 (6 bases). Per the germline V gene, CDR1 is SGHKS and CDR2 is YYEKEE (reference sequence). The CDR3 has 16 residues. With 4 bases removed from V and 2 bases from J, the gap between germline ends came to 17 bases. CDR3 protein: CASSPVGHLPTDTQYF. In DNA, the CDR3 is TGTGCCAGCAGCCCGGTGGGACACCTACCCACAGATACGCAGTATTTT.

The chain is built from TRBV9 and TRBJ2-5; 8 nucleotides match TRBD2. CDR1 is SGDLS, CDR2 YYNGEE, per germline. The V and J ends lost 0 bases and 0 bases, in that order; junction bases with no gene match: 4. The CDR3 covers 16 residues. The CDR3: CASSVGGGGHQETQYF. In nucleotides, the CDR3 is TGTGCCAGCAGCGTAGGCGGCGGGGGGCACCAAGAGACCCAGTACTTC.

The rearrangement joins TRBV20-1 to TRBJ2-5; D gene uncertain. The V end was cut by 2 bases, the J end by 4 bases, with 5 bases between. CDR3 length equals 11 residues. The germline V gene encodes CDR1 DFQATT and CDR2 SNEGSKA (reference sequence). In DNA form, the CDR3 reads TGCAGTGCTAGAAACCTAGAGACCCAGTACTTC. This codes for CSARNLETQYF.

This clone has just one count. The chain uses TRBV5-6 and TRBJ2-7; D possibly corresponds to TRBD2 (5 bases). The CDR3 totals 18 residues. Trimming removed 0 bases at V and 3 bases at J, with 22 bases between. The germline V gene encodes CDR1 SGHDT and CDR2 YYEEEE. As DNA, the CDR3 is TGTGCCAGCAGCTTGGTAGGCCCCAGCGAGGGTGCAGTCTACGAGCAGTACTTC. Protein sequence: CASSLVGPSEGAVYEQYF.

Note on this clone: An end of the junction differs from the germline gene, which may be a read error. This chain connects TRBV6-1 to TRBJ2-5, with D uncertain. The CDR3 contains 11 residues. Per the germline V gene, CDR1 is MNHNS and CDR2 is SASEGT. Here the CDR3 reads CASSLPGPLNF. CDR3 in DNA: TGTGCCAGCAGCCTCCCTGGGCCCCTGAACTTC.

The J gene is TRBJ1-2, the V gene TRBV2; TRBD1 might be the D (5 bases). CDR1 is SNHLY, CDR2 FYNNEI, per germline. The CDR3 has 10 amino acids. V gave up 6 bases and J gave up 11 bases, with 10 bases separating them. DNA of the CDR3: TGTGCCAGCAGCTTAGACAGATACACCTTC. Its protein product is CASSLDRYTF.